Listed here are 3 T cell receptor beta chains from one sample, sequenced in a study of T cells in Graves' hyperthyroidism and ophthalmopathy. RNA transcripts served as the template for amplifying TCR beta CDR3 regions. HTBI primers were the set used in a first-round RT-PCR of the TCR CDR3. TCRdb reanalysed the multiplex PCR reads using MiXCR and keeps one entry per CDR3 protein. Of 500,000 to 650,000 distinct CDR3 sequences listed, 12% to 15% are singletons. Material for sequencing was blood. The receptors come from a middle-aged woman with Graves' hyperthyroidism.

This clonotype was detected many times. The V and J genes are TRBV28 and TRBJ2-1; 10 bases match TRBD2. The CDR3 sequence is 16 residues long. V gave up 6 bases and J gave up 8 bases; unmatched junction bases: 13. The germline V gene encodes CDR1 MDHEN and CDR2 SYDVKM. This CDR3 reads CASRTSGTSVLHEQFF. DNA of the CDR3: TGTGCCAGCAGGACTTCCGGGACTAGCGTCCTACATGAGCAGTTCTTC.

The table lists this clonotype with a few counts. CDR3 sequence: CASSVQASALHF. The CDR3 nucleotides read TGTGCCAGCAGCGTACAGGCTTCGGCCCTCCACTTT. The J gene is TRBJ1-6, the V gene TRBV7-2; D is possibly TRBD1 (5 bases). V lost 5 bases to trimming and J lost 14 bases, with 13 bases between them. Germline values: CDR1 SGHTA, CDR2 FQGNSA. The CDR3 has 12 residues. Full variable domain (outside the CDR3, taken from reference TRBV7-2 and TRBJ1-6): GAGVSQSPSNKVTEKGKDVELRCDPISGHTALYWYRQSLGQGLEFLIYFQGNSAPDKSGLPSDRFSAERTGGSVSTLTIQRTQQEDSAVYLCASSVQASALHFGNGTRLTVT.

This clonotype occurred many times. This chain links TRBV5-5 with TRBJ1-5; D gene ambiguous. The V end was cut by 3 bases, the J end by 2 bases, with 12 bases between. Germline CDR1 reads SGHKS; CDR2 reads YYEKEE (reference sequence). The CDR3 covers 15 residues. CDR3 bases: TGTGCCAGCAGCTCCTGGAGCGGGGGCAATCAGCCCCAGCATTTT. It specifies CASSSWSGGNQPQHF. Full variable domain (missing parts from reference TRBV5-5 and TRBJ1-5): DAGVTQSPTHLIKTRGQQVTLRCSPISGHKSVSWYQQVLGQGPQFIFQYYEKEERGRGNFPDRFSARQFPNYSSELNVNALLLGDSALYLCASSSWSGGNQPQHFGDGTRLSIL.